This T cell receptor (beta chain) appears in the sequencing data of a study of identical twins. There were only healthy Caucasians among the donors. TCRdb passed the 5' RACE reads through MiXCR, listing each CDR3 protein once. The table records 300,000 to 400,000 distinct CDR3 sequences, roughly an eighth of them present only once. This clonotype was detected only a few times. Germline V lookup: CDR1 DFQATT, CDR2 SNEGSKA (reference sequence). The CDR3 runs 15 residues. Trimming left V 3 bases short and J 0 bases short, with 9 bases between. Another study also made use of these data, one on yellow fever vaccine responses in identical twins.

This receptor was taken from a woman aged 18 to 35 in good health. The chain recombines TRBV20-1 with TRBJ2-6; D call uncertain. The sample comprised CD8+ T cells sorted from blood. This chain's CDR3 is CSARERYSGANVLTF. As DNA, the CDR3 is TGCAGTGCTAGGGAGAGATACTCTGGGGCCAACGTCCTGACTTTC.